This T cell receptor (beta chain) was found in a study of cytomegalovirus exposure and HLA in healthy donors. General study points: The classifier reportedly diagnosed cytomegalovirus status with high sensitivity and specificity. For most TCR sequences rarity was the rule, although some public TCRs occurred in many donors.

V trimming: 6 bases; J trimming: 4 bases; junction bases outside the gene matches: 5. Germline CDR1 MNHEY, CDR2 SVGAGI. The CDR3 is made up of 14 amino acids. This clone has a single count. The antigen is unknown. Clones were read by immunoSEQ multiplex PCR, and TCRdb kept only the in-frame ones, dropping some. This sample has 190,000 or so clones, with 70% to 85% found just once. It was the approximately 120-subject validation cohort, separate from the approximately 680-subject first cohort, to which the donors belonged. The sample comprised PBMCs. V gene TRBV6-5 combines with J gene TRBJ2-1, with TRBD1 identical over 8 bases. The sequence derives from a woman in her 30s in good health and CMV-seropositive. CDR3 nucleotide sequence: TGTGCCAGCAGGCGGACAGGGCCGTACAATGAGCAGTTCTTC. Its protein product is CASRRTGPYNEQFF.